This TCR beta chain is drawn from a study of graft-versus-host responses after intestinal transplantation. At the level of the study: Each patient got anti-thymocyte globulin induction, then tacrolimus and steroids for approximately three years. Notes on the study in general: Some patients had graft-donor T cell macrochimerism, and their allografts showed high graft-versus-host to host-versus-graft clonal ratios. Recipient marrow showed GvH clones, some seen first in ileum or blood. There was an association between peak levels of circulating GvH clones and early post-transplant HvG declines.

To note about this clone: The target antigen is unknown.

Germline assignment: CDR1 MNHEY and CDR2 SMNVEV (reference sequence). Germline trimming cut 3 bases from V and 8 bases from J; bases unmatched to any gene: 10. This CDR3 contains 16 residues. The table came from immunoSEQ multiplex PCR; TCRdb's copy has only in-frame clones and leaves some out. Of 80,000 to 90,000 clones detected, roughly 90% appear once; the ten largest clones hold roughly 0.31%. The V call is TRBV27, the J call TRBJ2-1; 10 bases align to TRBD1. This specimen was unstimulated CD4+ T cells sorted from spleen or lymph node cells, taken before intestinal transplant. The TCR was taken from a human donor who received an intestinal transplant. The CDR3 DNA reads as TGTGCCAGCAGTTTTCTGTCGGGACAGGGGTCCCATGAGCAGTTCTTC. Encoded protein: CASSFLSGQGSHEQFF.